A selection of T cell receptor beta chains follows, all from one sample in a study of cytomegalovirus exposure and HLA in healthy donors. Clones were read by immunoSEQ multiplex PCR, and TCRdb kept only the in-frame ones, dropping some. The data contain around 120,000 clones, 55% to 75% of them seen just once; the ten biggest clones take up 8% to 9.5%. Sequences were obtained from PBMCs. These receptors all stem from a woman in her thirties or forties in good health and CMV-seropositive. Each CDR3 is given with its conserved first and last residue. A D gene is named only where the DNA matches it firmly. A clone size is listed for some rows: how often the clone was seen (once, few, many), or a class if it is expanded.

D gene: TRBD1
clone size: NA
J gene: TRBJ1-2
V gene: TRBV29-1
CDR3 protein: CSAVHGGQGIEGYTF
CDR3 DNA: TGCAGCGCCGTACATGGGGGACAGGGAATAGAGGGCTACACCTTC

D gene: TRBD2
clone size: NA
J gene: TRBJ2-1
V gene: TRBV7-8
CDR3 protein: CASSLRLAGENNEQFF
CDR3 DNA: TGTGCCAGCAGCTTAAGGCTAGCGGGAGAGAACAATGAGCAGTTCTTC

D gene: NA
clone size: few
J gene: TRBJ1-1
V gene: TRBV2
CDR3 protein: CASTRRGDTEAFF
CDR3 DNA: TGTGCCAGCACTCGACGGGGAGACACTGAAGCTTTCTTT

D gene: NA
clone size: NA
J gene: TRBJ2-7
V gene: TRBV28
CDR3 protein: CASRQNPYGSRYEQYF
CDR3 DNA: TGTGCCAGCAGACAGAACCCTTACGGGAGTCGGTACGAGCAGTACTTC

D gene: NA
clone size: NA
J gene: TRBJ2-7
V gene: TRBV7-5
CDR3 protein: CARSLARPSRPYEQYF
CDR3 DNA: TGTGCCAGAAGCTTAGCGAGGCCGTCTAGGCCCTACGAGCAGTACTTC

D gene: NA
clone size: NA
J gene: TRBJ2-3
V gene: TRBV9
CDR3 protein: CASSVGGDTQYF
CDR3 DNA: TGTGCCAGCAGCGTAGGGGGCGATACGCAGTATTTT

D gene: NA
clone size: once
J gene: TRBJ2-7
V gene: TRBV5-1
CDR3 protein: CASSLKGSSYEQYF
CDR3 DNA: TGCGCCAGCAGCTTGAAAGGGAGCTCCTACGAGCAGTACTTC

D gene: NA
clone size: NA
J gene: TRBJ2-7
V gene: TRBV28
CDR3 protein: CASSFPGTYEQYF
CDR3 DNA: TGTGCCAGCAGTTTCCCAGGAACCTACGAGCAGTACTTC

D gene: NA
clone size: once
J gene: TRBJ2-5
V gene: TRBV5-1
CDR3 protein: CASSFLQETQYF
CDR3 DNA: TGCGCCAGCAGCTTTCTCCAAGAGACCCAGTACTTC

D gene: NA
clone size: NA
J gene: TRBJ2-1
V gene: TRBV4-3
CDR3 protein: CASSQVGSINEQFF
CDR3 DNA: TGCGCCAGCAGCCAAGTCGGGAGTATCAATGAGCAGTTCTTC

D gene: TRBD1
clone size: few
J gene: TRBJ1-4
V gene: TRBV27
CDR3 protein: CASSAYRGGEKLFF
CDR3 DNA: TGTGCCAGCAGTGCTTACAGGGGGGGAGAAAAACTGTTTTTT

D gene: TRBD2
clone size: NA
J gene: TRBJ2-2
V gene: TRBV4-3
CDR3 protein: CASSQDGLADTGELFF
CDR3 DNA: TGCGCCAGCAGCCAAGATGGCCTAGCGGACACCGGGGAGCTGTTTTTT

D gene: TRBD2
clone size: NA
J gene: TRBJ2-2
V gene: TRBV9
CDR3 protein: CASSARVGVSGTRAWTGELFF
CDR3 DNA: TGTGCCAGCAGCGCTAGGGTTGGGGTGTCCGGGACTAGGGCGTGGACCGGGGAGCTGTTTTTT

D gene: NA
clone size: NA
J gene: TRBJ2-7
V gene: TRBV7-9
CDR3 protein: CASSLLTEYEQYF
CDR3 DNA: TGTGCCAGCAGCCTATTGACAGAGTACGAGCAGTACTTC

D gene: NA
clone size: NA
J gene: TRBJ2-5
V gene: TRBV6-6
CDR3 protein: CASSGRRETQYF
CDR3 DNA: TGTGCCAGCAGCGGAAGGAGAGAGACCCAGTACTTC

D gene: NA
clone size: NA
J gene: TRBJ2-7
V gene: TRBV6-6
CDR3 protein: CASSYSEPAEGYEQYF
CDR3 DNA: TGTGCCAGCAGTTACTCGGAGCCTGCGGAGGGCTACGAGCAGTACTTC

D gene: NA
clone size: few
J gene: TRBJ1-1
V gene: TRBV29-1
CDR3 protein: CSADQGIEAFF
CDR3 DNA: TGCAGCGCTGACCAGGGGATTGAAGCTTTCTTT

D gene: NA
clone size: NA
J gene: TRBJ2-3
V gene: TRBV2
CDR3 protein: CASSGHAEGRTQYF
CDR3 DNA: TGTGCCAGCAGTGGTCATGCTGAAGGGAGGACGCAGTATTTT

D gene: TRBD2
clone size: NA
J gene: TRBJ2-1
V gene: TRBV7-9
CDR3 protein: CASSLSGGYNEQFF
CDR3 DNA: TGTGCCAGCAGCCTTAGCGGGGGTTACAATGAGCAGTTCTTC

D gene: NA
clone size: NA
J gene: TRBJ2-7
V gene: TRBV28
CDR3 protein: CASSNSPEEGEQYF
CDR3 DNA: TGTGCCAGCAGCAATTCACCGGAGGAGGGAGAGCAGTACTTC

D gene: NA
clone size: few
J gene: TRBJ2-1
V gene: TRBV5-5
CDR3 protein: CASSLYAGSYNEQFF
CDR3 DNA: TGTGCCAGCAGCTTGTACGCGGGTTCCTACAATGAGCAGTTCTTC

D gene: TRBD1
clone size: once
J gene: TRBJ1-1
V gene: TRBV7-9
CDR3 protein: CASSSRDRVTEAFF
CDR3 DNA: TGTGCCAGCAGCTCCCGGGACAGGGTCACTGAAGCTTTCTTT

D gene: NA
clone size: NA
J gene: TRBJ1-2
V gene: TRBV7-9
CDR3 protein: CASSFGQRDLQGYTF
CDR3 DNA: TGTGCCAGCAGCTTTGGGCAACGGGATCTACAAGGCTACACCTTC

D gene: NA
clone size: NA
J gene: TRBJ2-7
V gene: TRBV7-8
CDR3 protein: CASSVEPGNSYEQYF
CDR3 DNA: TGTGCCAGCAGCGTAGAACCAGGGAATTCCTACGAGCAGTACTTC

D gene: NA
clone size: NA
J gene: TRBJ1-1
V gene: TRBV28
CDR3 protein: CASSSQGNAFF
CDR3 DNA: TGTGCCAGCAGTTCACAGGGTAATGCTTTCTTT

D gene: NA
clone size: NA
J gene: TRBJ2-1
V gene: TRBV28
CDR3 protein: CASSFGTPRSYNEQFF
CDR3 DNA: TGTGCCAGCAGTTTCGGGACTCCGAGGTCATACAATGAGCAGTTCTTC

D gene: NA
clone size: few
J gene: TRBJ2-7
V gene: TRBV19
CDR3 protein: CASSMGRTYEQYF
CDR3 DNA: TGTGCCAGTAGTATGGGGAGGACCTACGAGCAGTACTTC

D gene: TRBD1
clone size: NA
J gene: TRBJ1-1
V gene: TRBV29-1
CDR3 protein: CSVAQTGGGRNTEAFF
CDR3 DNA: TGCAGCGTGGCCCAGACAGGGGGAGGTCGGAACACTGAAGCTTTCTTT

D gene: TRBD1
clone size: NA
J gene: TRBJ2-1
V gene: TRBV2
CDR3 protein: CASSSPGTAGDNEQFF
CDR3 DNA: TGTGCCAGCAGTTCTCCCGGGACAGCTGGAGACAATGAGCAGTTCTTC

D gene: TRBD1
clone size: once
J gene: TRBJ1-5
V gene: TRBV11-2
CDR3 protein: CASSLEGTGEDQPQHF
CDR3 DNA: TGTGCCAGCAGCTTAGAAGGGACAGGGGAGGATCAGCCCCAGCATTTT

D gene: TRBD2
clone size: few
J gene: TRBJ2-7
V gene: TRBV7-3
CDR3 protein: CASSLLAGGGPTEQYF
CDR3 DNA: TGTGCCAGCAGCTTATTAGCGGGAGGAGGACCGACGGAGCAGTACTTC

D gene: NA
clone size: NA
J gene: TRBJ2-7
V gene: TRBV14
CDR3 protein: CASSQVQVSEQYF
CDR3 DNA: TGTGCCAGCAGCCAAGTTCAGGTTTCCGAGCAGTACTTC

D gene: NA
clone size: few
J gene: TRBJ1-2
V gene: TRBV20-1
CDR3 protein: CSVGGYTF
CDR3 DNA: TGCAGTGTCGGTGGCTACACCTTC

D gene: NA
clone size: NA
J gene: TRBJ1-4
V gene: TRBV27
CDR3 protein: CASLPTQGKIDNEKLFF
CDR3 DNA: TGTGCCAGCCTCCCCACGCAGGGAAAGATCGATAATGAAAAACTGTTTTTT

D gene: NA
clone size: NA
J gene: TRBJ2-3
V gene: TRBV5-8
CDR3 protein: CASSLFQGLSGVDTQYF
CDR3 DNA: TGTGCCAGCAGCTTATTCCAGGGGTTAAGTGGGGTGGATACGCAGTATTTT

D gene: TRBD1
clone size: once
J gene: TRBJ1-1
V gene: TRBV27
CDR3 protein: CASFPQGAMYTEAFF
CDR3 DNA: TGTGCCAGCTTCCCCCAGGGGGCTATGTACACTGAAGCTTTCTTT

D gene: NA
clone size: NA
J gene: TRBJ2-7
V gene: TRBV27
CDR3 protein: CASSLASGLVSYEQYF
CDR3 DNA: TGTGCCAGCAGCTTAGCCTCTGGGCTCGTCTCCTACGAGCAGTACTTC

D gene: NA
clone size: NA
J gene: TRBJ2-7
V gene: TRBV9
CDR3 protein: CASSVDGESGEQYF
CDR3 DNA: TGTGCCAGCAGCGTAGACGGGGAGTCAGGCGAGCAGTACTTC

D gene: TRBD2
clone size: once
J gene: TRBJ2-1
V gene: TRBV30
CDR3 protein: CAWRRGYNEQFF
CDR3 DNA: TGTGCCTGGAGGCGGGGGTACAATGAGCAGTTCTTC

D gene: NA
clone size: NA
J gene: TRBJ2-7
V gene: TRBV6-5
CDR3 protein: CASAPRDYEQYF
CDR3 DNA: TGTGCCAGCGCCCCCAGGGACTACGAGCAGTACTTC

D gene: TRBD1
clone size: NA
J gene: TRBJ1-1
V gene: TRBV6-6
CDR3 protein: CASRGDRGPREEAFF
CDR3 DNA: TGTGCCAGCAGGGGGGACAGGGGGCCCCGCGAGGAAGCTTTCTTT

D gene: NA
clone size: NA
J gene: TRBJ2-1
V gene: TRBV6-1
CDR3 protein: CASSDRINFRNEQFF
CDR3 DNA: TGTGCCAGCAGTGATCGCATCAACTTTCGGAATGAGCAGTTCTTC

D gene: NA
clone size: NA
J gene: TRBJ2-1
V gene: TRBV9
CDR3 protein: CASSAQYGEQFF
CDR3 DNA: TGTGCCAGCAGCGCCCAATACGGTGAGCAGTTCTTC

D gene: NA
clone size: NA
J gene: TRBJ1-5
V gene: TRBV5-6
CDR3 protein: CASSQSGMRNQPQHF
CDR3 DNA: TGTGCCAGCAGCCAGTCAGGTATGCGCAATCAGCCCCAGCATTTT

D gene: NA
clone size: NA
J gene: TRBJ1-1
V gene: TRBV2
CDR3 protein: CASSEKTDTLFIEAFF
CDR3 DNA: TGTGCCAGCAGTGAAAAAACAGATACACTGTTTATTGAAGCTTTCTTT

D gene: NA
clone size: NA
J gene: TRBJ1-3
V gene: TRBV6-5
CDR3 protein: CASSSRRAGYENTIYF
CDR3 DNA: TGTGCCAGCAGTTCCCGCCGGGCGGGATATGAAAACACCATATATTTT

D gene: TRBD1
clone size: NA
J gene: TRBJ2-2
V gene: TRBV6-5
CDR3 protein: CASRPPGQGAGELFF
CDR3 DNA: TGTGCCAGCAGGCCGCCGGGACAGGGGGCCGGGGAGCTGTTTTTT

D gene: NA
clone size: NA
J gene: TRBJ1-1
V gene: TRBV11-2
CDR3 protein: CARQSWLTSYNTEAFF
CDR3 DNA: TGTGCCAGACAGAGCTGGCTAACCAGTTACAACACTGAAGCTTTCTTT

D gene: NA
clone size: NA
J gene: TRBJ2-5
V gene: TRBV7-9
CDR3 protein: CASSSALAALWETQYF
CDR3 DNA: TGTGCCAGCAGCTCTGCACTGGCGGCCTTATGGGAGACCCAGTACTTC

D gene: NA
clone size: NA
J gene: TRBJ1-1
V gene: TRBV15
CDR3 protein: CATTRGGANTEAFF
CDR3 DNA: TGTGCCACCACCCGAGGAGGTGCGAACACTGAAGCTTTCTTT

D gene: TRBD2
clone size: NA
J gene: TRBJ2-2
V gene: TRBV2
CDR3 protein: CASSEVVGVLAGSTGELFF
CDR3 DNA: TGTGCCAGCAGTGAAGTAGTGGGGGTGCTAGCGGGAAGTACCGGGGAGCTGTTTTTT

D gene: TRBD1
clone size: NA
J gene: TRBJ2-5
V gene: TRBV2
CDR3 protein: CASTAQQGTETQYF
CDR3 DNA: TGTGCCAGCACTGCCCAACAGGGGACGGAGACCCAGTACTTC